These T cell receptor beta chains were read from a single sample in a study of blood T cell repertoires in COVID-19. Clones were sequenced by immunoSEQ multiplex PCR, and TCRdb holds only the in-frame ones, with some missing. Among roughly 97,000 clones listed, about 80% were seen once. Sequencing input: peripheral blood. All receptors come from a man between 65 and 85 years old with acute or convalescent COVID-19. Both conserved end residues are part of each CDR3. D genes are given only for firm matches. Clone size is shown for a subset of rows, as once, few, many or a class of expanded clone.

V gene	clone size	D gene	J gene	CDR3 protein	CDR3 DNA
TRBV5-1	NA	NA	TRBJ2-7	CASSKGGAENNYEQYF	TGCGCCAGCAGCAAAGGGGGGGCGGAAAATAACTACGAGCAGTACTTC
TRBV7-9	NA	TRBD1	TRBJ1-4	CASSFDRGPNEKLFF	TGTGCCAGCAGCTTCGACAGGGGACCAAATGAAAAACTGTTTTTT
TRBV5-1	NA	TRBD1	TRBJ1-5	CASSSGGQKHQPQHF	TGCGCCAGCAGCTCCGGGGGACAGAAACATCAGCCCCAGCATTTT
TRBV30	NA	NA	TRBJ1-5	CAWSVGERQPQHF	TGTGCCTGGAGTGTAGGAGAGAGGCAGCCCCAGCATTTT
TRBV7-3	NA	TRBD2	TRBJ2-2	CASSKGLAGVRGFTGELFF	TGTGCCAGCAGCAAGGGACTAGCGGGAGTTAGAGGATTTACCGGGGAGCTGTTTTTT
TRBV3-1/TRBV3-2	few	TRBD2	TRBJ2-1	CASSLAGVAYNEQFF	TGTGCCAGCAGTTTAGCGGGGGTTGCCTACAATGAGCAGTTCTTC
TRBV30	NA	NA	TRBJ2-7	CAWKRDGYEQYF	TGTGCCTGGAAACGGGATGGCTACGAGCAGTACTTC
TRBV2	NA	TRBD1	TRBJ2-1	CASSERGQTYNEQFF	TGTGCCAGCAGTGAACGGGGACAGACCTACAATGAGCAGTTCTTC
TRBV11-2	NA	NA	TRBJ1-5	CASSPRQADTGNQPQHF	TGTGCCAGCAGCCCGAGACAGGCAGATACGGGTAATCAGCCCCAGCATTTT
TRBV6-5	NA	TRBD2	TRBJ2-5	CASSPTSGGAETQYF	TGTGCCAGCAGCCCCACTAGCGGGGGGGCTGAGACCCAGTACTTC
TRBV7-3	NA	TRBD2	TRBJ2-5	CASSLSASGSREQETQYF	TGTGCCAGCAGCTTATCGGCTAGCGGGAGTCGGGAGCAAGAGACCCAGTACTTC
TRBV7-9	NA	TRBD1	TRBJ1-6	CASSLPGQGRNSPLHF	TGTGCCAGCAGCCTTCCGGGACAGGGAAGAAATTCACCCCTCCACTTT
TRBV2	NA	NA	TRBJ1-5	CASSYASSNQPQHF	TGTGCCAGCAGCTACGCGAGCAGCAATCAGCCCCAGCATTTT
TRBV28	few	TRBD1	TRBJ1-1	CASSLKTGQPVTEAFF	TGTGCCAGCAGTTTAAAGACAGGGCAGCCGGTCACTGAAGCTTTCTTT
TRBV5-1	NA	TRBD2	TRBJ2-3	CASSLLAGALNTDTQYF	TGCGCCAGCAGCTTGCTAGCGGGAGCGTTGAACACAGATACGCAGTATTTT
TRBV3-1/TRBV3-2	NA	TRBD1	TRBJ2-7	CASSLFSTSRTGTPYEQYF	TGTGCCAGCAGCCTATTTAGCACCTCCCGGACAGGGACACCATACGAGCAGTACTTC
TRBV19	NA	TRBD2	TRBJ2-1	CASSISGLAGVEQFF	TGTGCCAGTAGTATAAGTGGTCTAGCGGGAGTTGAGCAGTTCTTC
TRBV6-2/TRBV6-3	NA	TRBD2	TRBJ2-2	CASSYSISERGGLGTGELFF	TGTGCCAGCAGTTACTCAATCAGTGAGCGGGGGGGCCTAGGGACCGGGGAGCTGTTTTTT
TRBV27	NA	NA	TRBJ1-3	CASSYSFGSGNTIYF	TGTGCCAGCAGTTATTCCTTCGGGTCTGGAAACACCATATATTTT
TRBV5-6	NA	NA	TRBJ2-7	CASSPETGPYEQYF	TGTGCCAGCAGCCCGGAGACAGGCCCCTACGAGCAGTACTTC
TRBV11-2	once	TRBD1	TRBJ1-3	CASSTRQGPGNTIYF	TGTGCCAGCAGCACGAGACAGGGTCCTGGAAACACCATATATTTT
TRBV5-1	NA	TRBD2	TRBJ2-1	CATQLAGEYNEQFF	TGCGCCACTCAACTAGCGGGAGAGTACAATGAGCAGTTCTTC
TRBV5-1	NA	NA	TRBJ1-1	CASTPAGMNTEAFF	TGCGCCAGCACCCCGGCAGGAATGAACACTGAAGCTTTCTTT
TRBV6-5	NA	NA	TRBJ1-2	CASSYSGSLDGYTF	TGTGCCAGCAGTTACTCGGGGAGTCTCGATGGCTACACCTTC
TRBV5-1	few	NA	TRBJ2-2	CASSLLGGSGTGELFF	TGCGCCAGCAGCTTGCTGGGGGGATCGGGCACCGGGGAGCTGTTTTTT
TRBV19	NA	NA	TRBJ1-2	CASTQFSGTLNYGYTF	TGTGCCAGTACCCAGTTCTCGGGTACACTGAACTATGGCTACACCTTC
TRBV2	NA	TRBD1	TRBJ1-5	CASRNDRVGQPQHF	TGTGCCAGCAGAAACGACAGGGTAGGGCAGCCCCAGCATTTT
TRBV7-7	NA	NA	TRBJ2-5	CASSGETGTFSQETQYF	TGTGCTAGCAGCGGAGAGACAGGAACGTTCTCCCAAGAGACCCAGTACTTC
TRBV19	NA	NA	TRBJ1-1	CASRGQDEAFF	TGTGCCAGTAGGGGGCAGGATGAAGCTTTCTTT
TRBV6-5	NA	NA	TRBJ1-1	CASTSSRMNTEAFF	TGTGCCAGCACCTCATCGCGGATGAACACTGAAGCTTTCTTT
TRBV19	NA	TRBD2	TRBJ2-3	CASKAGGPVDTQYF	TGTGCCAGTAAAGCGGGAGGGCCGGTAGATACGCAGTATTTT
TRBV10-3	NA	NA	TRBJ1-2	CAISPGLKGVDYGYTF	TGTGCCATCAGTCCCGGACTAAAGGGCGTAGACTATGGCTACACCTTC
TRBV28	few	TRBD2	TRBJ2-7	CASSSPGLAPAYEQYF	TGTGCCAGCAGTTCGCCGGGACTAGCCCCGGCCTACGAGCAGTACTTC
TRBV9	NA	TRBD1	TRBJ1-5	CASSITGDTSQPQHF	TGTGCCAGCAGCATTACAGGGGACACTTCTCAGCCCCAGCATTTT
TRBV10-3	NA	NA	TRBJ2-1	CAISESIQGHNEQFF	TGTGCCATCAGTGAGTCGATTCAGGGCCACAATGAGCAGTTCTTC
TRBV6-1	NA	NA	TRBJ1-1	CASSEGVGIPNTEAFF	TGTGCCAGCAGTGAAGGAGTCGGGATCCCAAACACTGAAGCTTTCTTT
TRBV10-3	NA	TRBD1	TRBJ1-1	CAIRLDRGTEAFF	TGTGCCATCCGTCTCGACAGGGGCACTGAAGCTTTCTTT
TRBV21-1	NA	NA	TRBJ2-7	CASSPLRVPSYEQYF	TGTGCCAGCAGCCCACTCAGGGTCCCATCCTACGAGCAGTACTTC
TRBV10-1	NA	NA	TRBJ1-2	CASSEFTGRGYTF	TGCGCCAGCAGTGAGTTCACAGGGAGAGGCTACACCTTC
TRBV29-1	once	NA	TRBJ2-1	CSGEGSWNEQFF	TGCAGCGGTGAAGGAAGCTGGAATGAGCAGTTCTTC